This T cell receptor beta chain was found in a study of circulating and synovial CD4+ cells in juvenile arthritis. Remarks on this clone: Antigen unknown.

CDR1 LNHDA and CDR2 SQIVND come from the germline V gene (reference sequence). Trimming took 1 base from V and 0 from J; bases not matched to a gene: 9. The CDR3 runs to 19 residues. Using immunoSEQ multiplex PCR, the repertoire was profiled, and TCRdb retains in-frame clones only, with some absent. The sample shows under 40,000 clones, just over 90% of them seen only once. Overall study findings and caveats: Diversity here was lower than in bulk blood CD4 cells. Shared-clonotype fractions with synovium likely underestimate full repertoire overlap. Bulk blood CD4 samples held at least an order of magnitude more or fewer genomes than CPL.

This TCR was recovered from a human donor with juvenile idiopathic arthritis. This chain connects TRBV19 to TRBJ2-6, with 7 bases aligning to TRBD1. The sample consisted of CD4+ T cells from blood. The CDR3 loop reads CASSIVAGTVSSGANVLTF. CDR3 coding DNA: TGTGCCAGTAGTATAGTCGCCGGGACAGTGAGCTCTGGGGCCAACGTCCTGACTTTC.